The clone carrying this T cell receptor (beta chain) rates as large. The sample belongs to a study of metastatic and nonmetastatic thyroid tumors. Study summary: Repertoire comparisons spanned blood and tumor or nodule tissue from malignant and benign thyroid patients.

Every patient was untreated before thyroid surgery. TCRdb ran MiXCR on the PCR reads. The sample records around 8,000 clones, 30% to 35% being singletons. Sequencing input: tumor tissue. This receptor was identified in a female donor with papillary thyroid cancer or a benign thyroid nodule (not recorded which). Some clones in this sample may be carry-over from other donors' samples.

This CDR3 is CASSLTAYEQYF. DNA of the CDR3: TGTGCCAGCAGTTTAACCGCTTACGAGCAGTACTTC. The rearrangement links TRBV12-3 or TRBV12-4 to TRBJ2-7; D gene unclear. The CDR3 consists of 12 residues. The ends were cut back, 2 bases at V and 4 bases at J, with 6 bases in the middle.